The rows below give T cell receptor beta chains drawn from one sample of a study of T cell changes during pregnancy in multiple sclerosis. Sequenced by immunoSEQ multiplex PCR; TCRdb stores in-frame clones only, minus some. The sample has roughly 110,000 clones, about 90% seen once. Source: peripheral blood, taken before pregnancy. These TCRs come from a female donor with multiple sclerosis, enrolled in a pregnancy study. Both conserved end residues are part of each CDR3.

j_call v_call cdr3_aa
TRBJ1-3 TRBV18 CASSPPRAGGLGNTIYF
TRBJ1-1 TRBV19 CASSIIPGTRNTEAFF
TRBJ1-5 TRBV29-1 CSVRDTKGQPQHF
TRBJ2-7 TRBV6-5 CASQGQINSYEQYF
TRBJ1-2 TRBV5-1 CASTIGQGRDGYTF
TRBJ2-7 TRBV10-1 CARIYAGAVVNEQYF
TRBJ1-6 TRBV6-4 CASRRGSSYNSPLHF
TRBJ1-1 TRBV6-1 CASSEQGVGAFF
TRBJ2-7 TRBV6-1 CASRATSGRYEQYF
TRBJ2-3 TRBV27 CASSRTGTDTQYF
TRBJ2-2 TRBV7-3 CASSLMGAGTANTGELFF
TRBJ1-1 TRBV29-1 CSAWDRGNTEAFF
TRBJ1-1 TRBV13 CASSSGGEEGTEAFF
TRBJ2-3 TRBV6-6 CASSPGGGGKDTQYF
TRBJ2-7 TRBV5-4 CASSPGGPASGSREQYF
TRBJ2-1 TRBV5-1 CASSPRIAGPERGEQFF
TRBJ2-7 TRBV19 CASSKGHGYEQYF
TRBJ2-1 TRBV4-1 CASSQGTGLPSYNEQFF
TRBJ2-3 TRBV6-5 CASSYTGPTDTQYF
TRBJ1-5 TRBV19 CASSIKGQGGTSNQPQHF
TRBJ2-1 TRBV27 CASSLTRDRGEQFF
TRBJ2-3 TRBV11-3 CAGARGGTDTQYF
TRBJ1-1 TRBV10-3 CAISESGGNTEAFF
TRBJ2-1 TRBV27 CASSLSSGRAGSSYNEQFF
TRBJ2-2 TRBV5-1 CASSFTGALDTGELFF
TRBJ1-1 TRBV5-8 CASSLPGQPNTEAFF
TRBJ2-7 TRBV19 CASSIHPGQGEGEQYF
TRBJ1-4 TRBV30 CAWEDLDEKLFF
TRBJ1-1 TRBV2 CASSEAGYTEAFF
TRBJ1-1 TRBV9 CASSRTSGGTEAFF
TRBJ1-1 TRBV18 CASSLTESTEAFF
TRBJ2-1 TRBV7-2 CASSLGGTGVGEQFF
TRBJ2-7 TRBV5-1 CASQRTEGSYEQYF
TRBJ2-1 TRBV2 CASKGTGVWSVNEQFF
TRBJ2-5 TRBV5-4 CASSPTGGPNQETQYF
TRBJ2-5 TRBV28 CASSLEGGGRARETQYF
TRBJ1-1 TRBV11-2 CASSLDRRGIKNPEAFF
TRBJ2-7 TRBV30 CAWTPETGSYEQYF
TRBJ1-2 TRBV9 CASSVGTGIYGYTF
TRBJ2-1 TRBV7-6 CASEPRGRGNEQFF
TRBJ2-1 TRBV4-1 CASSQAGGSYNEQFF
TRBJ1-6 TRBV28 CASSLGHRNSPLHF
TRBJ2-3 TRBV2 CASTRVAWADTQYF
TRBJ1-3 TRBV7-9 CASSWGLGSGNTIYF
TRBJ2-7 TRBV5-6 CASSLAGIDEQYF
TRBJ1-1 TRBV10-3 CAISYRGQDTEAFF
TRBJ2-2 TRBV5-1 CASWDTGSTGELFF
TRBJ2-7 TRBV6-5 CASSLDSHEQYF
TRBJ1-1 TRBV7-9 CASSLAETLNTEAFF
. TRBV5-4 CASSLDPTGELFF
TRBJ1-1 TRBV20-1 CSALRNTEAFF